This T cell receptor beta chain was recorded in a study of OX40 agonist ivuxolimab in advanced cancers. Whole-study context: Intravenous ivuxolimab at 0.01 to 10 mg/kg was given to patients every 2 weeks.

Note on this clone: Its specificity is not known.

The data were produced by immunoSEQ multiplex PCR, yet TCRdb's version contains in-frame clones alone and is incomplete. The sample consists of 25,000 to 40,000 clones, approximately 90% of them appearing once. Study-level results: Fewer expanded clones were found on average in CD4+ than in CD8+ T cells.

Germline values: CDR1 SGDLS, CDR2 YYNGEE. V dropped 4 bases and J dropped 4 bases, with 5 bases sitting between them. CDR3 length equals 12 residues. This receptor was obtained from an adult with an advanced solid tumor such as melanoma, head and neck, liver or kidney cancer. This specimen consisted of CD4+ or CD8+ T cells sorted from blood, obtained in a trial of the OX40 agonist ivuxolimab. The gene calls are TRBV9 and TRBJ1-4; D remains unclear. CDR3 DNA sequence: TGTGCCAGCAGCAAGAGTAATGAAAAACTGTTTTTT. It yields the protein CASSKSNEKLFF.